The clone carrying this T cell receptor beta chain was observed at least ten times. The CDR3 covers 15 residues. V shed 5 bases and J 3 bases; nucleotides not matched to a gene: 8. Germline CDR1 and CDR2: SGHVS and FQNEAQ. The data were taken from a study of T cells in Graves' hyperthyroidism and ophthalmopathy. Using RNA transcripts as the source, TCR beta CDR3 regions were amplified. Carried out on the TCR CDR3, a first-round RT-PCR used the HTBI primer set. TCRdb ran MiXCR on the multiplex PCR reads and lists one entry per CDR3 protein. The sample includes 500,000 to 650,000 distinct CDR3 sequences, less than 20% of them seen just once.

The clonotype comes from a man in his forties with Graves' ophthalmopathy. V usage is TRBV7-8 and J usage is TRBJ2-7, with TRBD2 identical over 9 bases. The sample taken for sequencing was blood. The CDR3 here is CASSPLAGGLYEQYF. The CDR3 DNA reads as TGTGCCAGCAGCCCTCTGGCGGGAGGGCTCTACGAGCAGTACTTC. The complete variable domain, with remaining parts taken from reference TRBV7-8 and TRBJ2-7, reads GAGVSQSPRYKVAKRGQDVALRCDPISGHVSLFWYQQALGQGPEFLTYFQNEAQLDKSGLPSDRFFAERPEGSVSTLKIQRTQQEDSAVYLCASSPLAGGLYEQYFGPGTRLTVT.